Below are 31 T cell receptor beta chains sequenced from a single sample in a study of response to subunit inactivated influenza vaccine. MiXCR, applied by TCRdb to the RT-PCR reads, yields one record per CDR3 protein. The table shows some 640,000 distinct CDR3 sequences, with approximately 15% occurring only once. The source was PBMCs from blood, collected 14 days before vaccination. The origin of the receptors is a man aged 45-65 years who received an inactivated influenza vaccine.

This clonotype occurred many times. The chain links TRBV20-1 to TRBJ2-1, with no clear D. The CDR3 sequence is 13 residues long. Per germline, CDR1 DFQATT and CDR2 SNEGSKA (reference sequence). V was clipped by 4 bases and J by 0 bases, with 7 bases between them. DNA for the CDR3: TGCAGTGCTATGGACCACTCCTACAATGAGCAGTTCTTC. Encoded protein: CSAMDHSYNEQFF.

The J gene is TRBJ2-2, the V gene TRBV9; 7 positions agree with TRBD1. CDR1 and CDR2 (germline): SGDLS, YYNGEE. The CDR3 covers 14 residues. Trimming cost V 8 bases and J 4 bases; bases outside gene matches: 8. CDR3 DNA sequence: TGTGCCAGTCACAGGGGAGAATTCACCGGGGAGCTGTTTTTT. This sequence encodes CASHRGEFTGELFF. Using reference TRBV9 and TRBJ2-2 for the parts outside the CDR3, the full variable domain is DSGVTQTPKHLITATGQRVTLRCSPRSGDLSVYWYQQSLDQGLQFLIQYYNGEERAKGNILERFSAQQFPDLHSELNLSSLELGDSALYFCASHRGEFTGELFFGEGSRLTVL.

This clonotype was detected ten times or more. This chain uses TRBV3-1 with TRBJ2-2; 12 nucleotides agree with TRBD2. Trimming at V came to 4 bases and at J to 7 bases, leaving 4 bases not matched to a gene. This CDR3 region has 15 residues. Germline CDR1 LGHDT, CDR2 YNNKEL (reference sequence). The CDR3 nucleotides read TGTGCCAGCAGCCCTTCTAGCGGGAGGGGCGGGGAGCTGTTTTTT. It codes for CASSPSSGRGGELFF.

Only a few counts were recorded for this clonotype. V is TRBV20-1 and J is TRBJ2-5; TRBD2 might be the D (6 bases). The germline V gene encodes CDR1 DFQATT and CDR2 SNEGSKA (reference sequence). This CDR3 has 14 amino acids. V dropped 6 bases and J dropped 4 bases, with 18 bases sitting between them. The CDR3 reads CSATPGRGGETQYF. CDR3 nucleotide sequence: TGCAGTGCAACTCCCGGGAGAGGCGGAGAGACCCAGTACTTC.

In nucleotides, the CDR3 is TGTGCCAGCAGTTACGGAAGGGCCCTAACGGAGGGCTCCTACAATGAGCAGTTCTTC. It is translated as CASSYGRALTEGSYNEQFF. This chain links TRBV6-2 or TRBV6-3 with TRBJ2-1; a possible D gene is TRBD2 (6 bases). The CDR3 has 19 residues. V shed 2 bases and J shed 0 bases, with 20 bases lying between them. Germline V lookup: CDR1 MNHEY, CDR2 SVGEGT.

J is TRBJ2-7 and V is TRBV20-1; possible D gene TRBD1, 6 bases. Germline V lookup: CDR1 DFQATT, CDR2 SNEGSKA (reference sequence). The V end was cut by 4 bases, the J end by 5 bases, with 18 bases between. The CDR3 spans 14 residues. The CDR3: CSATLPGQPNEQYF. CDR3 DNA sequence: TGCAGTGCTACTCTGCCGGGACAACCTAACGAGCAGTACTTC.

The table lists this clonotype with many counts. The chain employs TRBV12-3 or TRBV12-4 and TRBJ2-3; D tentatively fits TRBD1 or TRBD2 (6 bases each). This CDR3 contains 16 residues. V lost 0 bases and J lost 3, with 13 bases in between. The CDR3 spells CASSLALGGETDTQYF. The DNA for the CDR3 is TGTGCCAGCAGTTTAGCGCTGGGGGGCGAGACAGATACGCAGTATTTT.

The table lists this clonotype with a few counts. This chain connects TRBV6-1 to TRBJ2-5; TRBD1 is a possible D gene (5 bases). Trimming left V 3 bases short and J 2 bases short, with 13 bases between. There are 15 residues in the CDR3. Germline V gene lookup returns CDR1 MNHNS and CDR2 SASEGT. In DNA, the CDR3 is TGTGCCAGCAGTGATCCCCTGACAGTACAAGAGACCCAGTACTTC. This sequence encodes CASSDPLTVQETQYF.

This clonotype was found many times. The chain links TRBV4-3 to TRBJ2-5; 10 bases fit TRBD1. CDR1 LGHNA and CDR2 YSLEER come from the germline V gene. The CDR3 contains 15 residues. V lost 5 bases, J lost 5 bases, and 8 bases stayed unmatched. In DNA form, the CDR3 reads TGCGCCAGCAGCACAGACAGGGGGCTGAGGGAGACCCAGTACTTC. Translated: CASSTDRGLRETQYF.

The rearrangement joins TRBV5-1 to TRBJ2-1; 9 bases line up with TRBD1. With V trimmed by 3 bases and J by 0 bases, 7 bases remained unmatched. CDR1 and CDR2 (germline): SGHRS, YFSETQ. This CDR3 contains 17 residues. Here the CDR3 reads CASSWSPGQGSYNEQFF. The CDR3 region has the DNA TGCGCCAGCAGCTGGAGTCCGGGACAGGGCTCCTACAATGAGCAGTTCTTC.

The chain recombines TRBV12-3 or TRBV12-4 with TRBJ2-1; unclear D gene. V gave up 3 bases and J gave up 2 bases, with 5 bases separating them. The CDR3 runs to 13 residues. This CDR3 reads CASSFYPYNEQFF. In DNA, the CDR3 is TGTGCCAGCAGTTTTTACCCCTACAATGAGCAGTTCTTC.

This clonotype has only a few counts. The V gene is TRBV6-2 or TRBV6-3, the J gene TRBJ2-7, with D tentatively TRBD2 (5 bases). CDR1 is MNHEY and CDR2 is SVGEGT in the germline V gene. Trimming stripped 6 bases from V and 2 bases from J, with 11 bases between. The CDR3 covers 13 residues. The CDR3 DNA reads TGTGCCAGCAGAAGGACTGAGACCTACGAGCAGTACTTC. Translating it yields CASRRTETYEQYF.

The CDR3 DNA follows: TGTGCCAGCAGCCCTTACCGACTGCTTGGCTACACCTTC. It specifies CASSPYRLLGYTF. The chain carries TRBV7-2 and TRBJ1-2; no definite D call. V gave up 5 bases and J gave up 7 bases, with 14 bases separating them. This CDR3 comprises 13 residues. CDR1 is SGHTA, CDR2 FQGNSA, per germline.

This clonotype has a handful of counts. V and J are TRBV29-1 and TRBJ2-3, with 7 positions matching TRBD2. Per the germline V gene, CDR1 is SQVTM and CDR2 is ANQGSEA. CDR3 size: 16 residues. Losses at the gene ends were 0 bases for V and 4 bases for J; bases not matched to a gene: 10. CDR3 nucleotides: TGCAGCGTTGAAGATCTCGGGGGAGGGCCTGCAGATACGCAGTATTTT. Its translation: CSVEDLGGGPADTQYF.

This clonotype has only a few counts. The V gene is TRBV6-1, the J gene TRBJ1-1; D gene ambiguous. The V end lost 7 bases, the J end lost 1 base, and 13 bases lay between the germline ends. The CDR3 runs to 14 residues. Germline values: CDR1 MNHNS, CDR2 SASEGT. The CDR3 DNA reads TGTGCCAGCACCTCAGAGTTCGGGAACACTGAAGCTTTCTTT. This gives the protein CASTSEFGNTEAFF.

The chain combines TRBV6-2 or TRBV6-3 with TRBJ2-5, with D hard to call. Trimming cost V 0 bases and J 5 bases, with 16 bases left between them. The CDR3 extends over 16 amino acids. Germline assignment: CDR1 MNHEY and CDR2 SVGEGT. Here the CDR3 DNA reads TGTGCCAGCAGTTACTCGATATCTCGTCGGACGGAGACCCAGTACTTC. As protein: CASSYSISRRTETQYF.

V is TRBV29-1 and J is TRBJ1-6; TRBD1 agrees at 9 bases. The ends lost 5 bases at V and 7 bases at J; junction bases unmatched: 6. This CDR3 is built from 14 residues. Germline V gives CDR1 SQVTM, CDR2 ANQGSEA. The DNA for the CDR3 is TGCAGCGTTTTGACAGGGGGATTAAATTCACCCCTCCACTTT. Translated, it gives CSVLTGGLNSPLHF. The whole variable domain, filled in from reference TRBV29-1 and TRBJ1-6, reads SAVISQKPSRDICQRGTSLTIQCQVDSQVTMMFWYRQQPGQSLTLIATANQGSEATYESGFVIDKFPISRPNLTFSTLTVSNMSPEDSSIYLCSVLTGGLNSPLHFGNGTRLTVT.

This clonotype was counted ten times or more. This chain uses TRBV29-1 with TRBJ1-2; no clear D. V shed 0 bases and J shed 3 bases, with 20 bases lying between them. Germline V gene sequence: CDR1 SQVTM, CDR2 ANQGSEA. The CDR3 is 17 residues long. CDR3 nucleotide sequence: TGCAGCGTTGAAGATTTGGGGAGGAGTATCTGGGACTATGGCTACACCTTC. It codes for CSVEDLGRSIWDYGYTF.

This clonotype was seen repeatedly, ten times or more. The chain is built from TRBV9 and TRBJ2-7, with a tentative D call TRBD2 (6 bases). V lost 0 bases and J 2 bases, leaving 12 bases between the germline ends. Germline V gene sequence: CDR1 SGDLS, CDR2 YYNGEE. The CDR3 length is 15 residues. CDR3 in amino acids: CASSVAAGYPYEQYF. The DNA of the CDR3 is TGTGCCAGCAGCGTAGCTGCGGGATATCCCTACGAGCAGTACTTC.

This clonotype was observed a handful of times. The CDR3 protein is CSARDWADEQYF. DNA for the CDR3: TGCAGTGCTAGAGATTGGGCAGACGAGCAGTACTTC. This rearrangement joins TRBV20-1 to TRBJ2-7; D uncertain. V lost 0 bases and J 5 bases, leaving 8 bases between the germline ends. The CDR3 runs 12 residues. Germline CDR1 reads DFQATT; CDR2 reads SNEGSKA (reference sequence).

This clonotype has a handful of counts. J is TRBJ2-7 and V is TRBV3-1; no clear D. Per the germline V gene, CDR1 is LGHDT and CDR2 is YNNKEL (reference sequence). This CDR3 region has 13 residues. V gave up 4 bases and J gave up 4 bases, with 11 bases separating them. In DNA, the CDR3 is TGTGCCAGCAGCCCTCCGGGTCTTTACGAGCAGTACTTC. Translating gives CASSPPGLYEQYF.

This clonotype has only a few counts. This chain uses TRBV7-8 with TRBJ2-7, with 9 bases matching TRBD1. This CDR3 is built from 14 residues. The ends lost 6 bases at V and 4 bases at J; junction bases unmatched: 7. Germline CDR1 reads SGHVS; CDR2 reads FQNEAQ. The CDR3, as DNA: TGTGCCAGCAGACTCCGGGACAGGGTGTACGAGCAGTACTTC. Amino acids: CASRLRDRVYEQYF.

This clonotype was observed a handful of times. The chain employs TRBV11-1 and TRBJ2-1; tentatively, D is TRBD2 (6 bases). CDR1 and CDR2 from the germline V gene are SGHAT and FQDESV (reference sequence). This CDR3 has 18 residues. V was pared by 4 bases and J by 8 bases, with 27 bases between. The CDR3 DNA follows: TGTGCCAGCAGCTCCCTCCCGGGACTGGGGGGAAGTTCGGATGAGCAGTTCTTC. This codes for CASSSLPGLGGSSDEQFF.

This clonotype was seen only a few times. The chain combines TRBV7-2 with TRBJ2-1, with 11 bases matching TRBD1. Per the germline V gene, CDR1 is SGHTA and CDR2 is FQGNSA. Trimming cost V 0 bases and J 0 bases; bases outside gene matches: 4. The CDR3 has 18 residues. The CDR3 sequence: CASSLAPGTGGSYNEQFF. CDR3 sequence (DNA): TGTGCCAGCAGCTTAGCGCCCGGGACAGGGGGCTCCTACAATGAGCAGTTCTTC.

Only a few counts were recorded for this clonotype. The genes are TRBV7-9 and TRBJ2-3, with 14 bases identical to TRBD2. V lost 5 bases to trimming and J lost 5 bases; unmatched junction nucleotides: 6. This CDR3 contains 16 residues. Germline V lookup: CDR1 SEHNR, CDR2 FQNEAQ (reference sequence). Here the CDR3 DNA reads TGTGCCAGCAGCCCGTGGACTAGCGGGAGGCTAGATACGCAGTATTTT. It translates to CASSPWTSGRLDTQYF.

In its sample, this clonotype was seen once. V gene TRBV11-2 combines with J gene TRBJ2-7; possibly TRBD1 for D (8 bases). The germline V and J ends were trimmed by 5 bases and 1 base, with 18 bases remaining between them. The CDR3 extends over 16 amino acids. Germline V CDR1 and CDR2: SGHAT, FQNNGV. The CDR3 coding sequence is TGTGCCAGCAGCGGCAGACAGGGGAGGGGTTCCTACGAGCAGTACTTC. Amino acid sequence: CASSGRQGRGSYEQYF.

The sample holds a few counts of this clonotype. The genes are TRBV20-1 and TRBJ1-5; no definite D call. The V end was cut by 0 bases, the J end by 4 bases, with 13 bases between. Germline CDR1 and CDR2: DFQATT and SNEGSKA (reference sequence). The CDR3 contains 15 residues. CDR3 sequence: CSARDLGSGNQPQHF. In DNA, the CDR3 is TGCAGTGCTAGAGATCTAGGGTCTGGAAATCAGCCCCAGCATTTT.

The genes are TRBV12-3 or TRBV12-4 and TRBJ2-1; no clear D. Trimming stripped 3 bases from V and 1 base from J, with 10 bases between. The CDR3 spans 15 residues. CDR3 amino acids: CASSLVSGSYNEQFF. CDR3 DNA sequence: TGTGCCAGCAGTTTGGTGTCTGGTTCCTACAATGAGCAGTTCTTC.

The chain carries TRBV28 and TRBJ2-1, with TRBD1 as a possible D gene (6 bases). Trimming stripped 6 bases from V and 9 bases from J, with 12 bases between. This CDR3 has 12 amino acids. CDR1 is MDHEN, CDR2 SYDVKM, per germline. The CDR3 protein is CASSPPGVEQFF. CDR3 DNA: TGTGCCAGCAGCCCTCCAGGGGTTGAGCAGTTCTTC. The full variable domain, completed using reference TRBV28 and TRBJ2-1, is DVKVTQSSRYLVKRTGEKVFLECVQDMDHENMFWYRQDPGLGLRLIYFSYDVKMKEKGDIPEGYSVSREKKERFSLILESASTNQTSMYLCASSPPGVEQFFGPGTRLTVL.

CDR3 residues: CASKTGTGSYTF. For the CDR3, the DNA is TGTGCCAGCAAAACCGGGACAGGGAGCTACACCTTC. This chain joins TRBV6-5 and TRBJ1-2, with 9 bases that match TRBD1. CDR3 length: 12 amino acids. With V trimmed by 7 bases and J by 9 bases, 6 bases remained unmatched. Germline V gene lookup returns CDR1 MNHEY and CDR2 SVGAGI.

The CDR3 loop reads CASSSQNSYEQYF. In nucleotides, the CDR3 is TGTGCCAGCAGCTCTCAAAACTCCTACGAGCAGTACTTC. This chain connects TRBV5-6 to TRBJ2-7, with no clear D. The CDR3 runs 13 residues. Per germline, CDR1 SGHDT and CDR2 YYEEEE. The V end lost 3 bases, the J end lost 0 bases, and 7 bases lay between the germline ends.